In this sample, the clone carrying this T cell receptor beta chain turned up many times. The antigen is undetermined. The source of the sample is a study of neurological immune-mediated disorders. Sequencing of 15-18 subjects in each run yielded over 190 million TCR-beta sequences. Using its own MiXCR run on the 5' RACE reads, TCRdb lists one record per CDR3 protein. The sample consists of 35,000 to 40,000 distinct CDR3 sequences, 2% to 2.5% of them appearing once. Study observations and caveats: The repertoires of 18 of 34 multiple sclerosis patients fell into one related-CDR3 cluster (a possible signature) under phylogenetic grouping.

The CDR3 runs to 15 residues. The V and J ends lost 2 bases and 6 bases, in that order; junction bases with no gene match: 2. The germline CDR1 and CDR2 sequences are SGHDT and YYEEEE. This chain links TRBV5-6 with TRBJ2-2, with 12 nucleotides matching TRBD1. The TCR was taken from a man aged 50 to 60 with multiple sclerosis. The sequenced sample was PBMCs. CDR3 nucleotides: TGTGCCAGCAGCTTAGGGACAGGGGGCTCCGGGGAGCTGTTTTTT. Translation: CASSLGTGGSGELFF.